What follows are 18 T cell receptor beta chains derived from one specimen sequenced in a study of cytomegalovirus exposure and HLA in healthy donors. The PCR made use of 60 Vbeta and 13 Jbeta primers. Method: immunoSEQ multiplex PCR; TCRdb's copy keeps in-frame clones and lacks some. The sample shows some 160,000 clones, 65% to 80% of them seen only once. Sample: PBMCs. These receptors originate from a woman aged 40 to 49 in good health and CMV-seronegative.

The chain uses TRBV2 and TRBJ2-6; D may be TRBD1 (5 bases). The CDR3 covers 15 residues. The ends were cut back, 0 bases at V and 3 bases at J, with 6 bases in the middle. The germline gives CDR1 SNHLY, CDR2 FYNNEI. The CDR3: CASSEAGVGANVLTF. The CDR3, as DNA: TGTGCCAGCAGTGAAGCAGGGGTTGGGGCCAACGTCCTGACTTTC.

The chain uses TRBV5-4 and TRBJ1-2, with unresolved D. CDR3 length equals 16 residues. Trimming left V 1 base short and J 4 bases short, with 17 bases between. CDR1 and CDR2 (germline): SGHNT, YYREEE (reference sequence). CDR3 in amino acids: CASSLSAGLRVYGYTF. Here the CDR3 DNA reads TGTGCCAGCAGCTTGAGTGCGGGTTTAAGGGTCTATGGCTACACCTTC. Using reference TRBV5-4 and TRBJ1-2 for the parts outside the CDR3, the full variable domain is ETGVTQSPTHLIKTRGQQVTLRCSSQSGHNTVSWYQQALGQGPQFIFQYYREEENGRGNFPPRFSGLQFPNYSSELNVNALELDDSALYLCASSLSAGLRVYGYTFGSGTRLTVV.

V and J are TRBV10-3 and TRBJ1-1, with D possibly TRBD1 on 5 matching bases. Between the trimmed V and J ends, which lost 0 bases and 7 bases, there was a span of 9 bases. CDR1 and CDR2 (germline): ENHRY, SYGVKD. The CDR3 has 13 residues. The CDR3 reads CAISESGQGEAFF. In nucleotides, the CDR3 is TGTGCCATCAGTGAGTCGGGTCAGGGTGAAGCTTTCTTT.

V is TRBV5-6 and J is TRBJ2-7, with D possibly TRBD1 on 6 matching bases. Trimming removed 4 bases at V and 1 base at J, with 15 bases between. The CDR3 consists of 15 residues. Germline V gene data show CDR1 as SGHDT and CDR2 as YYEEEE. In nucleotides, the CDR3 is TGTGCCAGCAGCGACCTTGGAAGGGGGTCCTACGAGCAGTACTTC. Translation: CASSDLGRGSYEQYF.

The chain uses TRBV6-5 and TRBJ2-7; the match to TRBD1 covers 8 bases. This CDR3 spans 13 amino acids. Germline values: CDR1 MNHEY, CDR2 SVGAGI. Unmatched junction bases numbered 4, after V lost 4 bases and J lost 5 bases. CDR3 DNA sequence: TGTGCCAGCAGTTTTGGACAGGGCGACGAGCAGTACTTC. Protein: CASSFGQGDEQYF.

V and J are TRBV7-6 and TRBJ2-5, with D perhaps matching TRBD2 (5 bases). The CDR3 extends over 16 amino acids. Per germline, CDR1 SGHVS and CDR2 FNYEAQ. V was pared by 4 bases and J by 7 bases, with 22 bases between. The CDR3 DNA sequence: TGTGCCAGCAGCTCCGCGGACCGGATGCGGGCGGGGACCCAGTACTTC. This sequence encodes CASSSADRMRAGTQYF. Looking up the rest from reference TRBV7-6 and TRBJ2-5 gives the full variable domain: GAGVSQSPRYKVTKRGQDVALRCDPISGHVSLYWYRQALGQGPEFLTYFNYEAQQDKSGLPNDRFSAERPEGSISTLTIQRTEQRDSAMYRCASSSADRMRAGTQYFGPGTRLLVL.

The genes are TRBV5-8 and TRBJ2-3, with D possibly TRBD2 on 6 matching bases. CDR1 SGHTS and CDR2 YDEGEE come from the germline V gene. Trimming removed 0 bases from V and 1 base from J, with 9 bases in between. This CDR3 is built from 15 residues. CDR3 in DNA: TGTGCCAGCAGCTTGGCGGGGGTTGGCACAGATACGCAGTATTTT. Protein: CASSLAGVGTDTQYF.

The CDR3 region is CASSPYRGRTEAFF. The CDR3 region has the DNA TGTGCCAGCAGCCCTTACAGGGGGCGGACTGAAGCTTTCTTT. V is TRBV5-4 and J is TRBJ1-1; 9 nucleotides agree with TRBD1. With V trimmed by 4 bases and J by 5 bases, 6 bases remained unmatched. CDR3 length: 14 amino acids. From germline, CDR1 is SGHNT and CDR2 YYREEE (reference sequence).

The chain is built from TRBV6-1 and TRBJ1-3, with a possible D match to TRBD1 (5 bases). V lost 6 bases to trimming and J lost 2 bases, with 11 bases between them. The CDR3 runs 14 residues. Germline values: CDR1 MNHNS, CDR2 SASEGT. The CDR3, as DNA: TGTGCCAGCAGACCCCAGGGAACTGGAAACACCATATATTTT. This sequence encodes CASRPQGTGNTIYF.

The chain links TRBV2 to TRBJ2-5, with D maybe TRBD2 (6 bases). Germline lookup yields CDR1 SNHLY and CDR2 FYNNEI. Trimming stripped 4 bases from V and 1 base from J, with 10 bases between. CDR3 length: 14 residues. In nucleotides, the CDR3 is TGTGCCAGCAGTGTGGAGGGGAGCCAAGAGACCCAGTACTTC. Translation: CASSVEGSQETQYF. Full variable domain (remainder filled in from reference TRBV2 and TRBJ2-5): EPEVTQTPSHQVTQMGQEVILRCVPISNHLYFYWYRQILGQKVEFLVSFYNNEISEKSEIFDDQFSVERPDGSNFTLKIRSTKLEDSAMYFCASSVEGSQETQYFGPGTRLLVL.

This sequence joins TRBV25-1 and TRBJ1-2; D unresolved. Trimming took off 1 base at V and 8 bases at J, with 14 bases between the two ends. The CDR3 consists of 14 residues. The germline gives CDR1 MGHDK, CDR2 SYGVNS. CDR3 DNA sequence: TGTGCCAGCAGTGAATCAATAAGACTAAGAGGCTACACCTTC. Its protein is CASSESIRLRGYTF.

The V call is TRBV30, the J call TRBJ2-7; the D is unclear. The CDR3 is 11 amino acids. Germline V CDR1 and CDR2: GTSNPN, SVGIG (reference sequence). Trimming took off 0 bases at V and 7 bases at J, with 7 bases between the two ends. CDR3 sequence: CAWSVSREQYF. The CDR3 DNA is TGTGCCTGGAGTGTGTCGCGGGAGCAGTACTTC.

The V call is TRBV6-5, the J call TRBJ2-1, with a possible D match to TRBD2 (6 bases). Germline-derived CDR1 and CDR2 are MNHEY and SVGAGI. The V end lost 5 bases, the J end lost 14 bases, and 16 bases lay between the germline ends. The CDR3 loop spans 12 amino acids. The CDR3 protein is CASSEVSRREFF. For the CDR3, the DNA is TGTGCCAGCAGTGAAGTTTCCCGGAGGGAGTTCTTC.

This rearrangement joins TRBV7-2 to TRBJ1-1, with TRBD1 as a possible D gene (5 bases). CDR1 is SGHTA and CDR2 is FQGNSA in the germline V gene. The V gene lost 2 bases and the J gene lost 7 bases, with 17 bases spanning the gap. This CDR3 contains 15 residues. CDR3 in amino acids: CASSLRSRGRGEAFF. CDR3 sequence (DNA): TGTGCCAGCAGCTTACGGTCGCGTGGGAGGGGTGAAGCTTTCTTT.

The V gene is TRBV6-5, the J gene TRBJ1-1; TRBD1 agrees at 11 bases. Losses at the gene ends were 6 bases for V and 6 bases for J; bases not matched to a gene: 3. The length of the CDR3 is 13 residues. From germline, CDR1 is MNHEY and CDR2 SVGAGI. The CDR3 loop reads CASRPGQGAEAFF. CDR3 nucleotides: TGTGCCAGCAGGCCGGGACAGGGGGCTGAAGCTTTCTTT.

The gene calls are TRBV6-6 and TRBJ2-7, with 11 bases identical to TRBD1. V shed 6 bases and J 6 bases; nucleotides not matched to a gene: 13. The CDR3 is 16 residues long. The germline V gene has CDR1 MNHNY and CDR2 SVGAGI (reference sequence). In nucleotides, the CDR3 is TGTGCCAGCAGACGCCAGATCGGACAGGGGGCAAGCGAGCAGTACTTC. As protein: CASRRQIGQGASEQYF.

This chain connects TRBV29-1 to TRBJ2-1, with 11 bases matching TRBD1. Germline V lookup: CDR1 SQVTM, CDR2 ANQGSEA. Unmatched junction bases numbered 11, after V lost 2 bases and J lost 5 bases. The CDR3 is made up of 17 amino acids. The CDR3 sequence is CSVEFSAWGQGDNEQFF. The CDR3 nucleotides read TGCAGCGTTGAATTCTCCGCGTGGGGACAGGGGGACAATGAGCAGTTCTTC.

The chain carries TRBV9 and TRBJ2-1; 7 bases fit TRBD1. The CDR3 loop spans 15 amino acids. In germline, CDR1 is SGDLS, CDR2 YYNGEE. V shed 6 bases, J shed 1 base, and the junction held 7 bases outside the gene matches. As DNA, the CDR3 is TGTGCCAGCACTACAACAGGGGATTCCTACAATGAGCAGTTCTTC. Translated, it gives CASTTTGDSYNEQFF.